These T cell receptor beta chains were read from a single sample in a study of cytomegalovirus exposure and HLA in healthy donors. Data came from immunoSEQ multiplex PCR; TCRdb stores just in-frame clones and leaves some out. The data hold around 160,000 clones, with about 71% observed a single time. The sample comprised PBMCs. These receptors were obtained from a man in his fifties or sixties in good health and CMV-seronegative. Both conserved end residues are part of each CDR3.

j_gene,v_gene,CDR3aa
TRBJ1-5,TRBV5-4,CASSLGWGQQYQPQHF
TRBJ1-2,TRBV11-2,CASSLGGLDKSYTF
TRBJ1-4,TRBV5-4,CASSSAQQGKLNEKLFF
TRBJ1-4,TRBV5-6,CASSLGGSGQGYEKLFF
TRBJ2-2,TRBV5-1,CASSPAITGQVTGELFF
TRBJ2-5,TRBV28,CASSDFSGGAHRETQYF
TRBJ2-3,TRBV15,CATQRGGSTDTQYF
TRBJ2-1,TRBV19,CASSRALAGARGYNEQFF
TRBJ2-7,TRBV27,CASSPTGVAYEQYF
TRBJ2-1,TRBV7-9,CASSLDSGQVSYNEQFF
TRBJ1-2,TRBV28,CASGAGVEGGYTF
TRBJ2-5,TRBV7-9,CASSLTSVRETQYF
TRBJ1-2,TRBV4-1,CASSQGVVNYGYTF
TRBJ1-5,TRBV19,CASTRTGALNQPQHF
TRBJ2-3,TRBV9,CASSVEGLAGGTSSTDTQYF
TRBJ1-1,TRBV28,CASTDRDSKGAFF